The T cell receptor (beta chain) under discussion was sequenced for a study of T cell changes during pregnancy in multiple sclerosis. The CDR3 is made up of 14 amino acids. CDR1 and CDR2 (germline): MRHNA, SNTAGT. Trimming took 4 bases from V and 3 from J, leaving 9 bases between them. The data were produced by immunoSEQ multiplex PCR, yet TCRdb's version contains in-frame clones alone and is incomplete. The data show some 60,000 clones, with 80% to 95% seen just once and 0.65% to 0.9% held by the top ten. V and J are TRBV6-4 and TRBJ2-2; tentatively, D is TRBD1 (6 bases). The TCR was taken from a female donor with multiple sclerosis, enrolled in a pregnancy study. Material: peripheral blood, obtained in the first trimester of pregnancy. The CDR3 region is CASSANRDTGELFF. The CDR3 nucleotides read TGTGCCAGCAGTGCCAACAGGGACACCGGGGAGCTGTTTTTT.